This entry features one TCR beta chain sequence. The germline V gene encodes CDR1 LGHNA and CDR2 YSLEER. V lost 1 base, J lost 8 bases, and 9 bases lay in between. This CDR3 is built from 13 residues. TEMRA cells were enriched by FACS, while CD8+ and CD4+ T cells were obtained through a negative isolation that was performed magnetically. These data originate in a study of CD8 T cells in Susac syndrome. Random hexamers were used to reverse transcribe roughly 0.45 to 1 ug of RNA. With immunoSEQ multiplex PCR, TCR beta CDR3 was amplified across 54 Vbeta and 13 Jbeta. A single record per CDR3 protein comes from TCRdb applying MiXCR to the immunoSEQ multiplex PCR reads. The data show about 120,000 distinct CDR3 sequences, about nine tenths seen once.

Source material: CD8+ T cells from PBMCs. This clonotype originated in a human donor in good health. The chain is built from TRBV4-3 and TRBJ2-1, with D perhaps matching TRBD1 (5 bases). The CDR3 protein is CASSQVRGHEQFF. CDR3 nucleotide sequence: TGCGCCAGCAGCCAAGTAAGGGGTCATGAGCAGTTCTTC.